This T cell receptor beta chain was identified in a study of T cell responses to AZD1222 COVID-19 vaccine. Using immunoSEQ multiplex PCR, the repertoire was profiled, and TCRdb retains in-frame clones only, with some absent. The sample consists of about 180,000 clones, 85% to 90% of them appearing once. V lost 3 bases and J lost 4, with 13 bases in between. There are 14 residues in the CDR3. Germline CDR1 MGHDK, CDR2 SYGVNS. The source was peripheral blood, collected 28 days after the second AZD1222 dose. The chain couples TRBV25-1 to TRBJ2-7, with D tentatively TRBD1 (6 bases). The receptor comes from an adult who received the AZD1222 COVID-19 vaccine. The chain's CDR3 is CASSEGQGNYEQYF. The CDR3 DNA sequence: TGTGCCAGCAGTGAGGGACAAGGGAATTACGAGCAGTACTTC.